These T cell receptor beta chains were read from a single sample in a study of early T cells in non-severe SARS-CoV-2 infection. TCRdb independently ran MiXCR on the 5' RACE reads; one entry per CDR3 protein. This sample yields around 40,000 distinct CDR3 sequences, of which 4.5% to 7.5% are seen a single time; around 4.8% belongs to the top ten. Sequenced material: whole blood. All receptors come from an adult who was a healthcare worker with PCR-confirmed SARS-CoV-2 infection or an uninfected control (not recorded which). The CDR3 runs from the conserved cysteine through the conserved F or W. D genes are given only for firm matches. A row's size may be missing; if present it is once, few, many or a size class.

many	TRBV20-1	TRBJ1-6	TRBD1	TGCAGTGCTAGAGATCGGGCAGGGGGTTCACCCCTCCACTTT	CSARDRAGGSPLHF
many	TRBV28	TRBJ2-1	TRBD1	TGTGCCAGCAGTCCCGGGACAGACTACAATGAGCAGTTCTTC	CASSPGTDYNEQFF
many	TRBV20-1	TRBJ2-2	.	TGCAGTGCTAGTTGGACGGACACCGGGGAGCTGTTTTTT	CSASWTDTGELFF
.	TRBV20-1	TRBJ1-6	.	TGCAGTGCCCGAGCGGGGGGAAATAATTCACCCCTCCACTTT	CSARAGGNNSPLHF
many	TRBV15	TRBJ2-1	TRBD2	TGTGCCACCAGCACTAGAGCACTAGCGGGGTACAATGAGCAGTTCTTC	CATSTRALAGYNEQFF
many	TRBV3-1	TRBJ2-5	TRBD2	TGTGCCAGCAGGAGGAGACTAGCGGCACAAGAGACCCAGTACTTC	CASRRRLAAQETQYF
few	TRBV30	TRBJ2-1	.	TGTGCCTGGAGGGGACGGGCGACCTACAATGAGCAGTTCTTC	CAWRGRATYNEQFF
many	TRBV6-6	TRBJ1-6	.	TGTGCCAGCAGTTACGGTGGCGACGGTAATTCACCCCTCCACTTT	CASSYGGDGNSPLHF
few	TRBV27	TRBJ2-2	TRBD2	TGTGCCAGCAGTTTATCGAGCGGGAGTACGTCCGGGGAGCTGTTTTTT	CASSLSSGSTSGELFF
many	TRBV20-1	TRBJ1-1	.	TGCAGTGCAAAGACCGAGACTGAAGCTTTCTTT	CSAKTETEAFF
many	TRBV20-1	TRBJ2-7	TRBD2	TGCAGTGCTGGGAGACTAGCGGGATTATACGAGCAGTACTTC	CSAGRLAGLYEQYF
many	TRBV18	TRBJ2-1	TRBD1	TGTGCCAGCTCACCATCGTGGGGACAGGTACTTACCAGGAGCTCCTACAATGAGCAGTTCTTC	CASSPSWGQVLTRSSYNEQFF
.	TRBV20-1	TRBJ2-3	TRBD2	TGCAGTGCTAGTGAAGCGGGAGGGCTTTCAGATACGCAGTATTTT	CSASEAGGLSDTQYF
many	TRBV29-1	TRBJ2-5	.	TGCAGCGCCATAACAGGTCTGGGGGAGACCCAGTACTTC	CSAITGLGETQYF
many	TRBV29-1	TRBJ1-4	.	TGCAGCGGAAGCCGGGACACCAATGAAAAACTGTTTTTT	CSGSRDTNEKLFF
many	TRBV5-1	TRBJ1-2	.	TGCGCCAGCAGCTTTGGACTTAACTATGGCTACACCTTC	CASSFGLNYGYTF
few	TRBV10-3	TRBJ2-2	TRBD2	TGTGCCACCACGGGGGGACTTCACGGCGGGGAGCTGTTTTTT	CATTGGLHGGELFF
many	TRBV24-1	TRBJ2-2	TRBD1	TGTGCCACCAGTGACTTCGGACAGGGATGGACCGGGGAGCTGTTTTTT	CATSDFGQGWTGELFF
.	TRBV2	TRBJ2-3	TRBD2	TGTGCCAGCAGGCCCCGACTAGCGGGAGGGCCCATTGGGGCAGATACGCAGTATTTT	CASRPRLAGGPIGADTQYF
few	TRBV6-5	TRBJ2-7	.	TGTGCCAGCAGTTACTCCCCGACTATATCCGAGCAGTACTTC	CASSYSPTISEQYF
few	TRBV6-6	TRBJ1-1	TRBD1	TGTGCCAGCAGTACCCCCGGGACAGGGACCTCGAACACTGAAGCTTTCTTT	CASSTPGTGTSNTEAFF
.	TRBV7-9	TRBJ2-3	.	TGTGCCAGCAGCTCGCCCAGGGTCGAGAGGGCAGATACGCAGTATTTT	CASSSPRVERADTQYF
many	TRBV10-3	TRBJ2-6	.	TGTGCCATCAGCCTGGGGGCTGGGGCCAACGTCCTGACTTTC	CAISLGAGANVLTF
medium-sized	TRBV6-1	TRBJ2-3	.	TGTGCCAGCAGTGAAGGACGCGAGGGCACAGATACGCAGTATTTT	CASSEGREGTDTQYF